The present T cell receptor beta chain was sequenced within a study of beta chain features in type 1 diabetes. CDR1 MGHDK and CDR2 SYGVNS come from the germline V gene. The CDR3 totals 14 residues. V was pared by 2 bases and J by 3 bases, with 8 bases between. In regard to this clone: Its antigen is as yet unknown.

cDNA synthesis used the whole RNA isolate, giving expressed TCRB sequences. The assay was immunoSEQ multiplex PCR, and TCRdb's table has in-frame clones only and misses some. Of some 250,000 clones in the sample, roughly 11% were seen once. Findings and caveats of the study: For Type 1 diabetes patients, all four CD4+ subsets carried TCRB CDR3s that were moderately but significantly shorter.

The sequenced material came from naive CD4+ T cells from blood. J is TRBJ2-4 and V is TRBV25-1, with a weak D call TRBD1 (6 bases). The TCR was taken from a man between 25 and 39 years old with type 1 diabetes. CDR3 in DNA: TGTGCCAGCAGTGAAGGGGGCCTCAAAAACATTCAGTACTTC. Protein sequence: CASSEGGLKNIQYF.